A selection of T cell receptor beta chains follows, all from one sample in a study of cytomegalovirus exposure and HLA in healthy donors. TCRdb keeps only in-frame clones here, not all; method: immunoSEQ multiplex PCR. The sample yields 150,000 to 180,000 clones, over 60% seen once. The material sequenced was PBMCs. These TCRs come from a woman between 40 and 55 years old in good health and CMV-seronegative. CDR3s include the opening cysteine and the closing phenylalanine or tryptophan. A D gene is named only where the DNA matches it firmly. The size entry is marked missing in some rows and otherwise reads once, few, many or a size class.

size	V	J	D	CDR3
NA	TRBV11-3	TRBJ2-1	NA	CASSPAAGGNNEQFF
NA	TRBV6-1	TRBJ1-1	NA	CAILGIWAEAFF
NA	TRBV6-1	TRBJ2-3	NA	CASSERRTDTQYF
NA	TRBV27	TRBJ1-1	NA	CASSLTGRVGYTEAFF
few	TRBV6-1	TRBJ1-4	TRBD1	CASSEWGTGGEKLFF
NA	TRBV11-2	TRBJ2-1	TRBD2	CASSLRLAGVIEQFF
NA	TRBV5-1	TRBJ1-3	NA	CASSLPGPSYTIYF
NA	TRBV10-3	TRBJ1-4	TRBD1	CAISEGTGVEKLFF
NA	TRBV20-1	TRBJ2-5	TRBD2	CSGTSEETQYF
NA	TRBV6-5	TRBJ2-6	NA	CASRQGFGANVLTF
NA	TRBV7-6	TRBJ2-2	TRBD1	CASSLSAGGTGELFF
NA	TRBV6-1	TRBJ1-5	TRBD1	CASRQGAYQPQHF
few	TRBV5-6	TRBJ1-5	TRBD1	CASSLTGTARNQPQHF
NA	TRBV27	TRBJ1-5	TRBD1	CASSRTGINQPQHF
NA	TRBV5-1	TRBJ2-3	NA	CASSSLAGRQKYF
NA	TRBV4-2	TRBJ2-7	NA	CASSQVGQGGNEQYF
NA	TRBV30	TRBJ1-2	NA	CAWRTGGGGYTF
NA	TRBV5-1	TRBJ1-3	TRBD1	CASSLDGTGGDTIYF
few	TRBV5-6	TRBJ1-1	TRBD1	CASSVTGAPWGTEAFF
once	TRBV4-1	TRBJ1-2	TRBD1	CASNREATGIYGYTF
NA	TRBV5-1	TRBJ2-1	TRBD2	CASSSGLAPSSYNEQFF
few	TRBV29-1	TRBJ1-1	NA	CSAEGGERSAEAFF
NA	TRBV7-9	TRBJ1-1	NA	CSSSLRGTEAFF
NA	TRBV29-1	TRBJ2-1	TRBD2	CSVVRVAGGLDNEQFF
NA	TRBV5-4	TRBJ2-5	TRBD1	CASSSLTGGRETQYF
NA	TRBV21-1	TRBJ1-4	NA	CASSSPGQGNEKLFF
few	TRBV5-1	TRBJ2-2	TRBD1	CASSSGQANTGELFF
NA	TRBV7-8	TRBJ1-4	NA	CASSLVVRLRGTNEKLFF
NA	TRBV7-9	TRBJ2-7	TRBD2	CASSSPGLAVSYEQYF